This T cell receptor beta chain is drawn from a study of blood T cell repertoires in COVID-19. Study-level information: Samples came from the United States, Italy and Spain, spanning acute and convalescent COVID-19.

Authors' analysis steps: Reference gene primers were amplified, and this amplification served to estimate nucleated cell counts. Sequencing was performed with immunoSEQ multiplex PCR; in TCRdb, only in-frame clones are kept and a portion is missing. The DNA was the basis for D and trimming; V, J and clone size are from that table. The data show some 260,000 clones, 87% seen once. The CDR3 is 14 amino acids. Germline V gene data show CDR1 as MDHEN and CDR2 as SYDVKM. The V segment lost 9 bases and the J segment 5 bases; nucleotides outside the gene matches: 3. Specimen: PBMCs or T cells enriched from blood (not recorded which). The chain employs TRBV28 and TRBJ2-3; 15 nucleotides agree with TRBD2. The TCR was taken from a woman between 25 and 40 years old with acute COVID-19. CDR3 in DNA: TGTGCCAGTAGGGGACTAGCGGGAGGAGATACGCAGTATTTT. Amino acids: CASRGLAGGDTQYF.